This TCR beta chain came from a study of shared clonotypes between healthy human individuals. Study-level results: Clonotypes which were not shared had lower generation probabilities than clonotypes that all four donors shared. In a few donors, roughly 5.2% of naive CD4 clonotypes appeared in common.

Naive CD4+ cells were CD45RA-selected; the remaining cells were memory. Every subset had its genomic DNA shared out evenly among several immunoSEQ plates. The table came from immunoSEQ multiplex PCR; TCRdb's copy has only in-frame clones and leaves some out. Of hundreds of thousands of clones detected, 95% to 97% appear once; the ten largest clones hold 0.06%. This clone was recorded once. What it binds is unknown. This same CDR3 is encoded by further DNA sequences in the sample. This CDR3 comprises 15 residues. Trimming stripped 0 bases from V and 2 bases from J, with 12 bases between. Germline CDR1 is SGDLS and CDR2 is YYNGEE.

Input material: naive CD4+ T cells sorted from blood. Specified subset: CD45RA+ positively selected. This sequence joins TRBV9 and TRBJ2-7, with D possibly TRBD2 on 6 matching bases. This clonotype was obtained from a woman aged 30 to 39 in good health. CDR3 in amino acids: CASSVGSGRPYEQYF. CDR3 coding DNA: TGTGCCAGCAGCGTAGGTAGCGGCCGTCCCTACGAGCAGTACTTC.